The TCR beta chain described here comes from a study of control samples from healthy donors and cancer patients. Measured with immunoSEQ multiplex PCR; TCRdb has only the in-frame clones, and not every one. Among about 140,000 clones, around 94% were seen once, and the ten largest hold about an eighth. The CDR3 has 13 residues. Germline V gene sequence: CDR1 LGHDT, CDR2 YNNKEL (reference sequence). V was cut by 7 bases and J by 6 bases, with 15 bases left in between. Sequenced: blood. The gene calls are TRBV3-1 (or the pseudogene TRBV3-2) and TRBJ1-1; possibly TRBD1 for D (6 bases). The clonotype originates from a man in his forties or fifties in good health. The CDR3 here is CASTLGGRAEAFF. In DNA, the CDR3 is TGTGCCAGCACCCTCGGGGGCCGGGCTGAAGCTTTCTTT.